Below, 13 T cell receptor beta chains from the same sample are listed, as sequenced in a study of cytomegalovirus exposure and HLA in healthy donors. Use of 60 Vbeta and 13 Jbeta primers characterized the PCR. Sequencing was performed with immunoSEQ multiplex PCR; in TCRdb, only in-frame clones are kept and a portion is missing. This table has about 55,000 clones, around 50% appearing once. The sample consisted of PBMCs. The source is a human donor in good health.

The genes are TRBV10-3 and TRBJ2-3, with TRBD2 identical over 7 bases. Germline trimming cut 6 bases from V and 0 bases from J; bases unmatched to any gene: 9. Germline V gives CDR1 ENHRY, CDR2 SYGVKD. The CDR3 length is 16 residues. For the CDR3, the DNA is TGTGCCATCAGCTTAGGAGGGACTACTAGCACAGATACGCAGTATTTT. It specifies CAISLGGTTSTDTQYF.

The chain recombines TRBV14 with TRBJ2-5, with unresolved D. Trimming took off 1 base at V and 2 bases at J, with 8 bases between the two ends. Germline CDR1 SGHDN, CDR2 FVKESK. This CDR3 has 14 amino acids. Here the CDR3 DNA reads TGTGCCAGCAGCCAAGGGCCAATACAAGAGACCCAGTACTTC. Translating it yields CASSQGPIQETQYF. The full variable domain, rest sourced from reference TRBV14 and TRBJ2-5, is EAGVTQFPSHSVIEKGQTVTLRCDPISGHDNLYWYRRVMGKEIKFLLHFVKESKQDESGMPNNRFLAERTGGTYSTLKVQPAELEDSGVYFCASSQGPIQETQYFGPGTRLLVL.

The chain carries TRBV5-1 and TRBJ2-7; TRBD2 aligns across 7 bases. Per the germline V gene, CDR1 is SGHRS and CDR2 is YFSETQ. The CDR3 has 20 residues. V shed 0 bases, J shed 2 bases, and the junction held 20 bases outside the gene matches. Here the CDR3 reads CASSLAWGRRWSGEPYEQYF. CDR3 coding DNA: TGCGCCAGCAGCTTGGCATGGGGGAGGAGGTGGAGCGGGGAGCCCTACGAGCAGTACTTC.

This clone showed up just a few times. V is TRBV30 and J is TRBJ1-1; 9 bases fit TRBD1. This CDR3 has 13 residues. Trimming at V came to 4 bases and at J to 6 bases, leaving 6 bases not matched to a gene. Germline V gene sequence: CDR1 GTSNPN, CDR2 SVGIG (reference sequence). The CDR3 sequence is CAWNRDRAAEAFF. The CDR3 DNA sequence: TGTGCCTGGAACCGGGACAGGGCCGCTGAAGCTTTCTTT.

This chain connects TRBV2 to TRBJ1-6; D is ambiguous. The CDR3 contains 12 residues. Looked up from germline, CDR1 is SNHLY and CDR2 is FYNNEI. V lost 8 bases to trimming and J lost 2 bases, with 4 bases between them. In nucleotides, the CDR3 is TGTGCCAGCTCCACCTATAATTCACCCCTCCACTTT. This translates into CASSTYNSPLHF.

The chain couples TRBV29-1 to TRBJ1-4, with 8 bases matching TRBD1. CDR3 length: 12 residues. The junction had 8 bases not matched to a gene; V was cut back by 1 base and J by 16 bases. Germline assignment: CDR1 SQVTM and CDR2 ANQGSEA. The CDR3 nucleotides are TGCAGCGTTGAAGGGAAAGGACAGGGCCCGTTTTTT. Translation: CSVEGKGQGPFF. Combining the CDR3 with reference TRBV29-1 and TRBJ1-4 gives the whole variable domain SAVISQKPSRDICQRGTSLTIQCQVDSQVTMMFWYRQQPGQSLTLIATANQGSEATYESGFVIDKFPISRPNLTFSTLTVSNMSPEDSSIYLCSVEGKGQGPFFGSGTQLSVL.

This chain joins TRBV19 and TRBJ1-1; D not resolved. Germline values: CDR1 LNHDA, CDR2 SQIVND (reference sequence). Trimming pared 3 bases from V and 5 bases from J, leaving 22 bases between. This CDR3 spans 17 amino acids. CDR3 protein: CASSIGITGGLKTEAFF. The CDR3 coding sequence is TGTGCCAGTAGTATCGGAATCACGGGAGGTTTAAAAACTGAAGCTTTCTTT.

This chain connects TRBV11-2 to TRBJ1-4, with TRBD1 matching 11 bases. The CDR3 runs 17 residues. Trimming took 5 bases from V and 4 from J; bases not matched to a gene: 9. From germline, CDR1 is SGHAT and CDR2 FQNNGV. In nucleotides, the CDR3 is TGTGCCAGCAGCGCCCGGACAGGGGGCGCCGTTAATGAAAAACTGTTTTTT. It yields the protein CASSARTGGAVNEKLFF. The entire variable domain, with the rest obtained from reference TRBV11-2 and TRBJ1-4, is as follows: EAGVAQSPRYKIIEKRQSVAFWCNPISGHATLYWYQQILGQGPKLLIQFQNNGVVDDSQLPKDRFSAERLKGVDSTLKIQPAKLEDSAVYLCASSARTGGAVNEKLFFGSGTQLSVL.

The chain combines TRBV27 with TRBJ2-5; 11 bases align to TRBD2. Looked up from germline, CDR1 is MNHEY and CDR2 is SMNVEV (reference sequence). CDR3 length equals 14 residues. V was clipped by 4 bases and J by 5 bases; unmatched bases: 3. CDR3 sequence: CASSSWTSGETQYF. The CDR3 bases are TGTGCCAGCAGTTCCTGGACTAGCGGGGAGACCCAGTACTTC.

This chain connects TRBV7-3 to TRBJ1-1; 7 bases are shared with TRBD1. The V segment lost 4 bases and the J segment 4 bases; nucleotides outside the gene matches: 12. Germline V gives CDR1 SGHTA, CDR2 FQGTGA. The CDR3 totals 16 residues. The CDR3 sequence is CASSSATRQGGTEAFF. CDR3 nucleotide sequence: TGTGCCAGCAGCTCGGCAACAAGACAGGGCGGCACTGAAGCTTTCTTT.

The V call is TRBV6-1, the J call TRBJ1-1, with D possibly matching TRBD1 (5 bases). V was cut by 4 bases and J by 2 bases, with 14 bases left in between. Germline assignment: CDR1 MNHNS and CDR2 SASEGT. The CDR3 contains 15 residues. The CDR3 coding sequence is TGTGCCAGCAGTGGCGGCCCAGGGTACAACACTGAAGCTTTCTTT. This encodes CASSGGPGYNTEAFF.

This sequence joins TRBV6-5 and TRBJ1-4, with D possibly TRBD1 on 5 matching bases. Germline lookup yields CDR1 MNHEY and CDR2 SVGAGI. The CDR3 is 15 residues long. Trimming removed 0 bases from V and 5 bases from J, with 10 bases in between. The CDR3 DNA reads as TGTGCCAGCAGTTACTCGGGGGGTATAAATGAAAAACTGTTTTTT. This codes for CASSYSGGINEKLFF.

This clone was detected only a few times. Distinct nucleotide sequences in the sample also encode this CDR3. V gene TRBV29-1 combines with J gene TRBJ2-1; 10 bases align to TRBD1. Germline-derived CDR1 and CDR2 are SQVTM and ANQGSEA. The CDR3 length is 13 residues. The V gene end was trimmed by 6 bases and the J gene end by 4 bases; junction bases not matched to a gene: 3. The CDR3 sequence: CSVGQGGYNEQFF. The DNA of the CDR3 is TGCAGCGTAGGACAGGGGGGATACAATGAGCAGTTCTTC.